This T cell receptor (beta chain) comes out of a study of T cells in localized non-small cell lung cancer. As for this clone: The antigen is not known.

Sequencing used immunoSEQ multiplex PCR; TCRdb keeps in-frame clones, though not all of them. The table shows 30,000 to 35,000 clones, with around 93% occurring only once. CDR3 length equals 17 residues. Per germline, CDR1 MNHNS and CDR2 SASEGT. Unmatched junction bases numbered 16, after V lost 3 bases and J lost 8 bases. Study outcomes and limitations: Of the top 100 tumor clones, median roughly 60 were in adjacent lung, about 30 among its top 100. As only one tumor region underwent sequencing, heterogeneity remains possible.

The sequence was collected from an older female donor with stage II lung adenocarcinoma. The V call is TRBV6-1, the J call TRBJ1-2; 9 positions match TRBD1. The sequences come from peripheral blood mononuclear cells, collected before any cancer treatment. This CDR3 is CASSDFLGGTGSRGYTF. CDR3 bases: TGTGCCAGCAGTGACTTTCTGGGCGGGACAGGGTCCAGGGGCTACACCTTC.